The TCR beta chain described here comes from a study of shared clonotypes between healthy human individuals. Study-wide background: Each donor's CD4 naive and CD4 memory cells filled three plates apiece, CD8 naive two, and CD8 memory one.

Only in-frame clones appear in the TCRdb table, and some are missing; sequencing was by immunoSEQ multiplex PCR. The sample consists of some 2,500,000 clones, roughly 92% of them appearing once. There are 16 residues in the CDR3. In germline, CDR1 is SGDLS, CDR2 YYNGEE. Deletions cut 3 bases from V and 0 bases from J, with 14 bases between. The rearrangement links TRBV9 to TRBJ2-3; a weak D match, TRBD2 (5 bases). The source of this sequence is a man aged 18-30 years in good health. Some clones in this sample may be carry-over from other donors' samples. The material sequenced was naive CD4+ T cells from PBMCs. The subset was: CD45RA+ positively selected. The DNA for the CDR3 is TGTGCCAGCAGCGCTATCCTAGCAACCAGCACAGATACGCAGTATTTT. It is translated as CASSAILATSTDTQYF.